The 12 T cell receptor beta chains given below trace back to one sample, sequenced in a study of shared clonotypes between healthy human individuals. TCRdb's copy holds only in-frame clones and misses some; the assay was immunoSEQ multiplex PCR. In the table there are about 660,000 clones, about 74% of which are singletons. The sample was memory CD4+ T cells sorted from blood. Subset specified: CD45RA-negative fraction. These receptors all stem from a woman in her 30s in good health.

This clone was found once. The V call is TRBV27, the J call TRBJ1-1, with a possible D match to TRBD1 (6 bases). V was trimmed by 8 bases and J by 0 bases, leaving 10 bases between them. The CDR3 extends over 13 amino acids. Germline CDR1 reads MNHEY; CDR2 reads SMNVEV (reference sequence). The CDR3 DNA reads as TGTGCCAGCCGGACAGCCCTGAACACTGAAGCTTTCTTT. This gives the protein CASRTALNTEAFF.

The gene calls are TRBV7-9 and TRBJ2-2; 7 bases fit TRBD2. V lost 5 bases, J lost 4 bases, and 4 bases stayed unmatched. CDR3 length: 14 amino acids. Germline CDR1 SEHNR, CDR2 FQNEAQ (reference sequence). CDR3 sequence (DNA): TGTGCCAGCAGCGACGGGACTACCACCGGGGAGCTGTTTTTT. Translating it yields CASSDGTTTGELFF.

A note on this clone: Because the CDR3's place on the DNA is in doubt, the DNA is left out and the CDR3 is given as listed by TCRdb. The V gene is TRBV30, the J gene TRBJ2-6. The CDR3 contains 16 residues when both ends are counted. Per germline, CDR1 GTSNPN and CDR2 SVGIG (reference sequence). CDR3 sequence: CACTSGLSSGANVLTF.

This clone was detected a few times. The chain links TRBV5-1 to TRBJ1-2, with D possibly being TRBD1 (6 bases). The CDR3 runs 16 residues. In germline, CDR1 is SGHRS, CDR2 YFSETQ. Deletions cut 4 bases from V and 8 bases from J, with 24 bases between. The CDR3 sequence: CASSDTTGPRGRGYTF. CDR3 in DNA: TGCGCCAGCAGCGATACGACAGGTCCGAGAGGGAGAGGCTACACCTTC.

The chain is built from TRBV7-2 and TRBJ2-3; D call uncertain. The CDR3 contains 12 residues. Germline V gives CDR1 SGHTA, CDR2 FQGNSA. The V gene lost 5 bases and the J gene lost 4 bases, with 7 bases spanning the gap. The CDR3 DNA reads TGTGCCAGCAGCCACGAGGCAGATACGCAGTATTTT. It yields the protein CASSHEADTQYF. The variable domain in full, with the rest retrieved from reference TRBV7-2 and TRBJ2-3, is GAGVSQSPSNKVTEKGKDVELRCDPISGHTALYWYRQSLGQGLEFLIYFQGNSAPDKSGLPSDRFSAERTGGSVSTLTIQRTQQEDSAVYLCASSHEADTQYFGPGTRLTVL.

V usage is TRBV6-6 and J usage is TRBJ2-7; 7 bases match TRBD1. The CDR3 extends over 14 amino acids. Germline lookup yields CDR1 MNHNY and CDR2 SVGAGI (reference sequence). J gave up 3 bases and V 0 bases, and 2 bases lay outside the gene matches. The CDR3 DNA is TGTGCCAGCAGTTACTCAGGGACAGACTACGAGCAGTACTTC. This encodes CASSYSGTDYEQYF.

This clone came up a few times. The chain uses TRBV20-1 and TRBJ2-1; possible D gene TRBD2, 6 bases. V lost 8 bases and J 3 bases, leaving 8 bases between the germline ends. From germline, CDR1 is DFQATT and CDR2 SNEGSKA (reference sequence). The CDR3 runs to 11 residues. The CDR3 sequence is CSSEGYNEQFF. CDR3 DNA sequence: TGCAGTTCGGAGGGCTACAATGAGCAGTTCTTC.

The CDR3 DNA sequence: TGTGCCAGCAGCCAGGGACTAGCGGGGGAGGAGCAGTACTTC. This codes for CASSQGLAGEEQYF. The rearrangement links TRBV4-2 to TRBJ2-7, with TRBD2 identical over 14 bases. The V segment lost 3 bases and the J segment 7 bases; nucleotides outside the gene matches: 2. This CDR3 contains 14 residues. In germline, CDR1 is LGHNA, CDR2 YNFKEQ.

This clone has at least ten counts. V usage is TRBV7-2 and J usage is TRBJ2-1, with 10 bases matching TRBD2. Trimming took 6 bases from V and 7 from J; bases not matched to a gene: 9. This CDR3 is built from 15 residues. Per germline, CDR1 SGHTA and CDR2 FQGNSA. CDR3 coding DNA: TGTGCCAGCAGATCAGGACTAGCGGAAACGAATGAGCAGTTCTTC. Its translation: CASRSGLAETNEQFF.

This chain uses TRBV5-4 with TRBJ2-3, with D unresolved. CDR3 length: 13 residues. Trimming pared 7 bases from V and 0 bases from J, leaving 9 bases between. Germline assignment: CDR1 SGHNT and CDR2 YYREEE (reference sequence). This chain's CDR3 is CASGYISTDTQYF. The CDR3 DNA reads as TGTGCCAGCGGCTACATTAGCACAGATACGCAGTATTTT.

This chain links TRBV2 with TRBJ1-5, with D possibly TRBD1 on 6 matching bases. Trimming stripped 8 bases from V and 0 bases from J, with 17 bases between. In germline, CDR1 is SNHLY, CDR2 FYNNEI. The CDR3 runs 16 residues. CDR3 bases: TGTGCCAGCTCAGCCAGGGGTCAACATAGCAATCAGCCCCAGCATTTT. Its protein product is CASSARGQHSNQPQHF.

This clone was found a few times. The V gene is TRBV11-2, the J gene TRBJ1-1; D is possibly TRBD1 (6 bases). This CDR3 has 14 residues. V gave up 0 bases and J gave up 7 bases, with 12 bases separating them. Per the germline V gene, CDR1 is SGHAT and CDR2 is FQNNGV. DNA for the CDR3: TGTGCCAGCAGCTTAGACAGGGGAGGCGGTGAAGCTTTCTTT. It translates to CASSLDRGGGEAFF.